This T cell receptor beta chain derives from a study of blood T cell repertoires in COVID-19. Assay used: immunoSEQ multiplex PCR; TCRdb lists only in-frame clones, some missing. The table shows about 230,000 clones, with approximately 80% occurring only once. J gave up 0 bases and V 3 bases, and 4 bases lay outside the gene matches. The CDR3 is 16 residues long. Looked up from germline, CDR1 is LNHNV and CDR2 is YYDKDF (reference sequence). The J gene is TRBJ1-3, the V gene TRBV15; 8 bases match TRBD1. This TCR was recovered from a man in his forties with acute or convalescent COVID-19. The sample was peripheral blood. The CDR3 DNA sequence: TGTGCCACCAGCAGGGACAGGGTTTTCTCTGGAAACACCATATATTTT. Its translation: CATSRDRVFSGNTIYF.